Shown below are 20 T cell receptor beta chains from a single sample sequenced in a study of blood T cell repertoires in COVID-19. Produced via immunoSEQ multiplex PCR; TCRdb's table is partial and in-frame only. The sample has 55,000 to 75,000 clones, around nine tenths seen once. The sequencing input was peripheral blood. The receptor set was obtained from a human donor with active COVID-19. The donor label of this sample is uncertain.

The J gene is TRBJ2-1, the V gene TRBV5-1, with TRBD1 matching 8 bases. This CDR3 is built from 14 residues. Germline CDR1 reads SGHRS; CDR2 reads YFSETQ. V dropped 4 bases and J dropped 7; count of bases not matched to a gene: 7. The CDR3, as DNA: TGCGCCAGCAGCACCGGGACAGGACGGAATGAGCAGTTCTTC. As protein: CASSTGTGRNEQFF.

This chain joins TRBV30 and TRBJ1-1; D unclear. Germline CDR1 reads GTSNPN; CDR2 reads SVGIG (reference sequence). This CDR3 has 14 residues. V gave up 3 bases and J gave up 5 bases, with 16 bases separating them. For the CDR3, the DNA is TGTGCCTGGAGGTTTAGGGCCCGGGAGACTGAAGCTTTCTTT. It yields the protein CAWRFRARETEAFF.

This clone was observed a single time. CDR3 DNA: TGTGCCAGCAGCTGGGGGGGAGGGACTCCGTCCCTCACAGATACGCAGTATTTT. This sequence encodes CASSWGGGTPSLTDTQYF. This chain joins TRBV7-3 and TRBJ2-3; TRBD2 matches at 7 bases. Germline trimming cut 4 bases from V and 2 bases from J; bases unmatched to any gene: 15. The CDR3 contains 18 residues. Germline lookup yields CDR1 SGHTA and CDR2 FQGTGA.

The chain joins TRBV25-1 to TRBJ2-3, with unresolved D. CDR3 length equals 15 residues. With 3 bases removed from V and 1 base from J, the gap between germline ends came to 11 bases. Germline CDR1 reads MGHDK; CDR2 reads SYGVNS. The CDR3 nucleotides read TGTGCCAGCAGTGATAGAGCACCACGCACAGATACGCAGTATTTT. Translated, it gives CASSDRAPRTDTQYF.

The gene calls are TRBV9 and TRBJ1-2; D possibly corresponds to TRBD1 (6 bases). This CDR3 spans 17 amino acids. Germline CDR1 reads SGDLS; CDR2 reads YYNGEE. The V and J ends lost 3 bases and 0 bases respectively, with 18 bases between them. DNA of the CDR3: TGTGCCAGCAGCGCAAGATTAACAGAGGGGGCTAACTATGGCTACACCTTC. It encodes CASSARLTEGANYGYTF. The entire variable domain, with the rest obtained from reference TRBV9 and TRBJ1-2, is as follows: DSGVTQTPKHLITATGQRVTLRCSPRSGDLSVYWYQQSLDQGLQFLIQYYNGEERAKGNILERFSAQQFPDLHSELNLSSLELGDSALYFCASSARLTEGANYGYTFGSGTRLTVV.

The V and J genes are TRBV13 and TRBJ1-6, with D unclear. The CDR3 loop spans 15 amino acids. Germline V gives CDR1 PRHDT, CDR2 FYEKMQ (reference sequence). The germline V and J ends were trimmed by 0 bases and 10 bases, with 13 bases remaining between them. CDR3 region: CASSLGRYQGSPLHF. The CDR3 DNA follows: TGTGCCAGCAGCTTAGGCAGGTATCAAGGATCACCCCTCCACTTT.

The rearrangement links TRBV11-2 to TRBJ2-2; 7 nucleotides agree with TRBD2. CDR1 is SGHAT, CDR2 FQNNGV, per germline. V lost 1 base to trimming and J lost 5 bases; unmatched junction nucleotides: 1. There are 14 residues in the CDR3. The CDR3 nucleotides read TGTGCCAGCAGCTTAGTGGGGGGGACCGGGGAGCTGTTTTTT. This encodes CASSLVGGTGELFF.

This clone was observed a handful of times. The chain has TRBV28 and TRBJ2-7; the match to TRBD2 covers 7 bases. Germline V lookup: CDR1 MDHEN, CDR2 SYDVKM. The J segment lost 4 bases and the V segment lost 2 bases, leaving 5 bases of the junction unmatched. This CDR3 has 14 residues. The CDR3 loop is CASSLKWEGYEQYF. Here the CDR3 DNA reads TGTGCCAGCAGTTTAAAGTGGGAGGGGTACGAGCAGTACTTC.

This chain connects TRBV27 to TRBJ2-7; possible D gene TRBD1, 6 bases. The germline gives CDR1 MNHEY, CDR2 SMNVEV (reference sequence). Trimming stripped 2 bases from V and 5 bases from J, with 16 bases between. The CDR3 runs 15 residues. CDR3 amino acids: CASSLLGSWDNEQYF. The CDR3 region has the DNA TGTGCCAGCAGTTTACTCGGCTCATGGGACAACGAGCAGTACTTC.

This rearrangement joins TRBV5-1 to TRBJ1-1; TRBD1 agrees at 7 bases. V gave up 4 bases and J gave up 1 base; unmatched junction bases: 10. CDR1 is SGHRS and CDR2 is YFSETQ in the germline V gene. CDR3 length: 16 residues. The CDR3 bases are TGCGCCAGCAGCCCAACCACCGGACAGGCGAACACTGAAGCTTTCTTT. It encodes CASSPTTGQANTEAFF.

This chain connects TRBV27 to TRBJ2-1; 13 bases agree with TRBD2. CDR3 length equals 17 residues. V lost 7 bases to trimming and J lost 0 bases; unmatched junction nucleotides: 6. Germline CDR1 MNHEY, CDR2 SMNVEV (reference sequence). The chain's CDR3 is CASTTSGGFLSYNEQFF. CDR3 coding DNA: TGTGCCAGCACGACTAGCGGGGGGTTCCTCTCCTACAATGAGCAGTTCTTC.

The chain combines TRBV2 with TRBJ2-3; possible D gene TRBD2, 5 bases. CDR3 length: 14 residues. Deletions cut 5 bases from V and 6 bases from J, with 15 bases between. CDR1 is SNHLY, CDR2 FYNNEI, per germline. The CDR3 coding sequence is TGTGCCAGCAGTCGGGATCACACGTCGGATACGCAGTATTTT. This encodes CASSRDHTSDTQYF.

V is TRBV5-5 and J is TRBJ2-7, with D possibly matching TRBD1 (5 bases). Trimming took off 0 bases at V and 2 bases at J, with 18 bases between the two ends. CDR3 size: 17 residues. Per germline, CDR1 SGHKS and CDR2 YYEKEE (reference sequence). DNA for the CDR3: TGTGCCAGCAGCTTGGCCACAGGAGCCCAGTACCCCTACGAGCAGTACTTC. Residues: CASSLATGAQYPYEQYF.

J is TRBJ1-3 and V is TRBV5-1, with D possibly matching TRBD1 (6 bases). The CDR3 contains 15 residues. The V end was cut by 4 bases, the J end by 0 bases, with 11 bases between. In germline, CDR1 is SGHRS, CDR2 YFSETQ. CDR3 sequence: CASSLTGSSGNTIYF. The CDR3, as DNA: TGCGCCAGCAGCCTTACAGGGTCCTCTGGAAACACCATATATTTT.

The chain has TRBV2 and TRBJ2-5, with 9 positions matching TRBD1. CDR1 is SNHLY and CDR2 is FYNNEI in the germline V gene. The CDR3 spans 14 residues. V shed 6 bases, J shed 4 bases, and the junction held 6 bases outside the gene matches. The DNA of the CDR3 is TGTGCCAGCAGGGACAGGGGCCTGAGAGAGACCCAGTACTTC. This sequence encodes CASRDRGLRETQYF.

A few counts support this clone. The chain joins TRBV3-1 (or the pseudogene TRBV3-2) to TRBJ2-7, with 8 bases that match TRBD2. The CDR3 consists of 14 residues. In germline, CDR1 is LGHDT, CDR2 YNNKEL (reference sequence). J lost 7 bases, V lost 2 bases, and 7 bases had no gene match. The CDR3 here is CASSQIGLAAEQYF. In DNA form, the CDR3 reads TGTGCCAGCAGCCAAATCGGACTAGCAGCGGAGCAGTACTTC.

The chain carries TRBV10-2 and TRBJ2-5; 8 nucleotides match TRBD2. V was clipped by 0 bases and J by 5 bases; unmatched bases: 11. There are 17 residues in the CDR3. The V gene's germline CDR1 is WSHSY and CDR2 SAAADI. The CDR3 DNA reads TGCGCCAGCAGTGAGTCGGTAACGGGAGGGCCGTGGGAGACCCAGTACTTC. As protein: CASSESVTGGPWETQYF.

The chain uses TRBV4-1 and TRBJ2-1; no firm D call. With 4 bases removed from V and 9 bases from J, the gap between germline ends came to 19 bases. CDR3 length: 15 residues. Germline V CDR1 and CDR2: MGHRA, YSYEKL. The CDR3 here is CASSLPRPSRSEQFF. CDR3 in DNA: TGCGCCAGCAGCCTTCCTAGGCCTTCTAGGTCTGAGCAGTTCTTC.

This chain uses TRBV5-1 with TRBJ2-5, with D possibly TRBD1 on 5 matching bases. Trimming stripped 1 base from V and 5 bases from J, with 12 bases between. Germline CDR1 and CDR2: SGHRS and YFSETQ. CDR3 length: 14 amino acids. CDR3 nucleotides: TGCGCCAGCAGCTTGACAGGACGTAGCGAGACCCAGTACTTC. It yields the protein CASSLTGRSETQYF.

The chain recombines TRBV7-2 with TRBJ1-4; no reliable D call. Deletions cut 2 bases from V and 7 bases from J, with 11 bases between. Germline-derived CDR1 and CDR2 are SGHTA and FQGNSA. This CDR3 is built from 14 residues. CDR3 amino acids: CASSLRWSGEKLFF. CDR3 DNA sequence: TGTGCCAGCAGCTTACGCTGGTCAGGTGAAAAACTGTTTTTT.